This TCR beta chain was identified during a study of radiation and T cells in renal cell carcinoma. Here immunoSEQ multiplex PCR was the method, and the copy in TCRdb shows in-frame clones only, minus some. The table has over 85,000 clones, around 81% seen once. The V gene's germline CDR1 is SGHRS and CDR2 YFSETQ. The CDR3 is 13 amino acids. The table lists this clone with a few counts. The germline gene is not matched at one end of the junction; a read error may be the cause. The time point was: blood 4 weeks post-SBRT, at nephrectomy. Treatment meaning: 15 Gy SBRT to primary tumor, nephrectomy 4 weeks later.

Sequencing used blood, obtained from a patient whose treatment included radiotherapy and nephrectomy. The V gene is TRBV5-1, the J gene TRBJ1-1, with TRBD1 matching over 10 bases. The sequence was collected from a man between 50 and 59 years old with renal cell carcinoma. DNA for the CDR3: TGCGCCAGCAGCCCCGGCGATGGACAGGGGGGTATCTTT. Translation: CASSPGDGQGGIF. Drawing the rest from reference TRBV5-1 and TRBJ1-1, the complete variable domain is KAGVTQTPRYLIKTRGQQVTLSCSPISGHRSVSWYQQTPGQGLQFLFEYFSETQRNKGNFPGRFSGRQFSNSRSEMNVSTLELGDSALYLCASSPGDGQGGIFGQGTRLTVV.